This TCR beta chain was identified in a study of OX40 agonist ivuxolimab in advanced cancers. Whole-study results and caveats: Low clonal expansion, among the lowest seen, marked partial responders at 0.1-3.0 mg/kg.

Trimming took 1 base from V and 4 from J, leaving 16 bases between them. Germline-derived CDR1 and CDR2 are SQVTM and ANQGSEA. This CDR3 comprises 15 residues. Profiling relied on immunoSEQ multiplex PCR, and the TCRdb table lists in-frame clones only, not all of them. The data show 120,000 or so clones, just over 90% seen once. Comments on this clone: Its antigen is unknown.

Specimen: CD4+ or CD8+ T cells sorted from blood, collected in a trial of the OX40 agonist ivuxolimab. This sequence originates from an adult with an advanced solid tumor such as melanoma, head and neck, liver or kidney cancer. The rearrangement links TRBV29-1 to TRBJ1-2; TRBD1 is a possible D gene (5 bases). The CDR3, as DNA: TGCAGCGTTGAAGCATCTTCCGGGGCGGGCTATGGCTACACCTTC. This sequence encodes CSVEASSGAGYGYTF.